This passage covers 26 T cell receptor beta chains from one sample sequenced in a study of blood T cell repertoires in COVID-19 (TCRdb year 2020). The protocol used for the library was the immunoSEQ multiplex PCR assay. What TCRdb holds here is the immuneACCESS table cut down to in-frame rearrangements. Part of the clones is not present; checked against another copy, under half of the missing clones reflect an unresolved V gene, and the others are unexplained. The sample table holds approximately 230,000 clones, of which approximately 80% were seen once. About 10% of the sample lies in the top ten. Sequencing was done on a sample of peripheral blood. These receptors came from a man older than 75 with acute or convalescent COVID-19.

The chain recombines TRBV12-3 or TRBV12-4 with TRBJ1-5; maybe TRBD1 (5 bases). This CDR3 region has 13 residues. V was cut by 5 bases and J by 6 bases, with 11 bases left in between. CDR3 loop: CASSPRGFQPQHF. The CDR3 DNA reads as TGTGCCAGCAGTCCCCGGGGGTTTCAGCCCCAGCATTTT.

The chain employs TRBV5-4 and TRBJ2-5, with D maybe TRBD1 (5 bases). Germline values: CDR1 SGHNT, CDR2 YYREEE (reference sequence). V lost 4 bases and J lost 1, with 8 bases in between. CDR3 length equals 13 residues. The CDR3 region has the DNA TGTGCCAGCAGCGCCGACAGCCAAGAGACCCAGTACTTC. The encoded protein is CASSADSQETQYF. The complete variable domain, with remaining parts taken from reference TRBV5-4 and TRBJ2-5, reads ETGVTQSPTHLIKTRGQQVTLRCSSQSGHNTVSWYQQALGQGPQFIFQYYREEENGRGNFPPRFSGLQFPNYSSELNVNALELDDSALYLCASSADSQETQYFGPGTRLLVL.

This chain joins TRBV6-5 and TRBJ2-5; 11 nucleotides agree with TRBD1. In germline, CDR1 is MNHEY, CDR2 SVGAGI. V shed 4 bases and J 6 bases; nucleotides not matched to a gene: 7. CDR3 length: 15 residues. For the CDR3, the DNA is TGTGCCAGCAGTTCAGGACAGGGGGCTTCCCAGACCCAGTACTTC. As protein: CASSSGQGASQTQYF.

The table lists this clone with a few counts. The chain has TRBV2 and TRBJ2-3, with D perhaps matching TRBD1 (7 bases). CDR3 length: 15 residues. Trimming took 0 bases from V and 4 from J, leaving 11 bases between them. Germline CDR1 SNHLY, CDR2 FYNNEI. CDR3 sequence reads: CASSEAGRGADTQYF. DNA of the CDR3: TGTGCCAGCAGTGAAGCGGGCAGGGGGGCAGATACGCAGTATTTT.

This clone was picked up a small number of times. The rearrangement uses TRBV25-1 and TRBJ2-1; no definite D call. Trimming took off 8 bases at V and 4 bases at J, with 15 bases between the two ends. The CDR3 sequence is 14 residues long. The germline gives CDR1 MGHDK, CDR2 SYGVNS. CDR3 bases: TGTGCCAGCTCCCCCTCTACGGGTTACAATGAGCAGTTCTTC. Protein product: CASSPSTGYNEQFF.

The rearrangement links TRBV25-1 to TRBJ2-7, with D perhaps matching TRBD2 (6 bases). Trimming removed 7 bases from V and 2 bases from J, with 9 bases in between. The CDR3 spans 12 residues. CDR1 is MGHDK, CDR2 SYGVNS, per germline. The CDR3 DNA sequence: TGTGCCAGCAATCGGGGGACCTACGAGCAGTACTTC. It translates to CASNRGTYEQYF.

This chain links TRBV18 with TRBJ1-1; D is undetermined. This CDR3 contains 13 residues. Trimming removed 5 bases from V and 1 base from J, with 8 bases in between. Germline V gives CDR1 KGHSH, CDR2 LQKENI. CDR3 region: CASSFGENTEAFF. Here the CDR3 DNA reads TGTGCCAGCTCATTCGGAGAGAACACTGAAGCTTTCTTT.

The sample holds one count of this clone. The V call is TRBV6-5, the J call TRBJ2-1; D remains unclear. CDR1 is MNHEY, CDR2 SVGAGI, per germline. CDR3 length: 14 amino acids. V was shortened by 3 bases and J by 1 base, with 7 bases between the two germline ends. This CDR3 reads CASSYVRSYNEQFF. The CDR3 region has the DNA TGTGCCAGCAGTTATGTTCGTTCCTACAATGAGCAGTTCTTC.

This chain connects TRBV5-8 to TRBJ2-3, with D unresolved. The CDR3 loop spans 14 amino acids. Germline CDR1 and CDR2: SGHTS and YDEGEE. V lost 1 base and J 2 bases, leaving 8 bases between the germline ends. The CDR3 nucleotides are TGTGCCAGCAGCTTGAATACTGCCACAGATACGCAGTATTTT. It is translated as CASSLNTATDTQYF.

The CDR3 reads CASSLGASGSPWYF. The CDR3 DNA follows: TGTGCCAGCAGCTTAGGGGCTAGCGGGAGTCCCTGGTATTTT. The J gene is TRBJ2-3, the V gene TRBV7-8; 10 bases fit TRBD2. In germline, CDR1 is SGHVS, CDR2 FQNEAQ. The junction had 9 bases not matched to a gene; V was cut back by 1 base and J by 14 bases. The CDR3 is 14 amino acids.

The chain carries TRBV19 and TRBJ2-3; TRBD1 agrees at 8 bases. CDR1 LNHDA and CDR2 SQIVND come from the germline V gene (reference sequence). The junction had 10 bases not matched to a gene; V was cut back by 5 bases and J by 3 bases. This CDR3 region has 16 residues. The CDR3 sequence is CASSPQGAGRTDTQYF. The DNA for the CDR3 is TGTGCCAGTAGTCCCCAGGGGGCCGGGAGAACAGATACGCAGTATTTT.

The chain uses TRBV27 and TRBJ1-2; maybe TRBD1 (5 bases). The V end was cut by 1 base, the J end by 6 bases, with 9 bases between. Germline V CDR1 and CDR2: MNHEY, SMNVEV (reference sequence). This CDR3 is built from 13 residues. The CDR3 DNA is TGTGCCAGCAGTTTATGGGCAGGGAATGGCTACACCTTC. This codes for CASSLWAGNGYTF.

V is TRBV19 and J is TRBJ1-4; 8 bases fit TRBD1. The J segment lost 2 bases and the V segment lost 4 bases, leaving 6 bases of the junction unmatched. The CDR3 contains 16 residues. The V gene's germline CDR1 is LNHDA and CDR2 SQIVND (reference sequence). The CDR3 DNA reads as TGTGCCAGTAGTAGAGGACAGGGACCGACTAATGAAAAACTGTTTTTT. This sequence encodes CASSRGQGPTNEKLFF.

This chain's CDR3 is CASSTLGGGYTDTQYF. The CDR3 DNA follows: TGTGCCAGTAGTACTCTTGGCGGGGGGTACACAGATACGCAGTATTTT. The chain couples TRBV19 to TRBJ2-3, with 8 bases fitting TRBD2. Germline values: CDR1 LNHDA, CDR2 SQIVND (reference sequence). The CDR3 sequence is 16 residues long. The ends lost 4 bases at V and 2 bases at J; junction bases unmatched: 8.

Note on this clone: The same CDR3 can be traced to other DNA sequences in this sample. The rearrangement joins TRBV19 to TRBJ1-1, with D uncertain. V lost 3 bases and J 0 bases, leaving 8 bases between the germline ends. The CDR3 contains 14 residues. Germline values: CDR1 LNHDA, CDR2 SQIVND (reference sequence). The CDR3 sequence is CASSIGRVNTEAFF. CDR3 nucleotide sequence: TGTGCCAGTAGTATCGGGAGGGTGAACACTGAAGCTTTCTTT. The full variable domain, rest sourced from reference TRBV19 and TRBJ1-1, is DGGITQSPKYLFRKEGQNVTLSCEQNLNHDAMYWYRQDPGQGLRLIYYSQIVNDFQKGDIAEGYSVSREKKESFPLTVTSAQKNPTAFYLCASSIGRVNTEAFFGQGTRLTVV.

This chain connects TRBV11-3 to TRBJ2-1, with D perhaps TRBD2 (5 bases). Germline CDR1 and CDR2: SGHNT and YENEEA. This CDR3 region has 13 residues. V was shortened by 3 bases and J by 7 bases, with 10 bases between the two germline ends. CDR3 bases: TGTGCCAGCAGCTTTGGCTCGGGGAATGAGCAGTTCTTC. Amino acids: CASSFGSGNEQFF.

The chain employs TRBV2 and TRBJ1-5, with D unclear. V was shortened by 8 bases and J by 1 base, with 12 bases between the two germline ends. CDR1 is SNHLY and CDR2 is FYNNEI in the germline V gene. The CDR3 is 14 amino acids. The CDR3 loop reads CASRRKISNQPQHF. For the CDR3, the DNA is TGTGCCAGCCGGCGGAAGATAAGCAATCAGCCCCAGCATTTT.

This clone was seen only once. The V call is TRBV6-5, the J call TRBJ2-2, with 8 bases matching TRBD1. CDR1 and CDR2 from the germline V gene are MNHEY and SVGAGI. The CDR3 sequence is 15 residues long. V shed 4 bases, J shed 3 bases, and the junction held 4 bases outside the gene matches. In nucleotides, the CDR3 is TGTGCCAGCAGTTCCCGCAGGGGGCACACCGGGGAGCTGTTTTTT. This translates into CASSSRRGHTGELFF.

V and J are TRBV28 and TRBJ2-7; 7 bases are shared with TRBD2. Trimming cost V 1 base and J 0 bases; bases outside gene matches: 3. Germline CDR1 reads MDHEN; CDR2 reads SYDVKM. CDR3 length equals 15 residues. CDR3 protein: CASSLYGGYSYEQYF. The DNA for the CDR3 is TGTGCCAGCAGTTTATACGGGGGGTACTCCTACGAGCAGTACTTC.

The chain joins TRBV28 to TRBJ1-5; the match to TRBD1 covers 7 bases. The CDR3 sequence is 18 residues long. The germline gives CDR1 MDHEN, CDR2 SYDVKM. V shed 6 bases, J shed 4 bases, and the junction held 18 bases outside the gene matches. CDR3 nucleotides: TGTGCCAGCAGATCCGGGACAGCGATCCGAGAGAGGAATCAGCCCCAGCATTTT. Residues: CASRSGTAIRERNQPQHF.

This chain uses TRBV2 with TRBJ2-1; D might be TRBD2 (6 bases). This CDR3 has 13 amino acids. Trimming removed 8 bases at V and 4 bases at J, with 12 bases between. The V gene's germline CDR1 is SNHLY and CDR2 FYNNEI. CDR3 loop: CASVRGWYNEQFF. CDR3 nucleotides: TGTGCCAGCGTACGGGGGTGGTACAATGAGCAGTTCTTC.

The chain joins TRBV5-6 to TRBJ2-7; 8 bases line up with TRBD1. The CDR3 has 16 residues. Trimming took 4 bases from V and 5 from J; bases not matched to a gene: 14. The germline V gene has CDR1 SGHDT and CDR2 YYEEEE. The CDR3 loop reads CASSARIGTGAHEQYF. DNA of the CDR3: TGTGCCAGCAGCGCCCGAATAGGGACAGGCGCCCACGAGCAGTACTTC.

The rearrangement uses TRBV21-1 and TRBJ1-2; the table's D call, TRBD1, was not checked against the DNA. TRBV21-1 is designated a pseudogene. This CDR3 has 22 amino acids. The CDR3 DNA reads TGTGCCAGCAGCAAACCGGACCGGGACAGGGGGGCCGCCTCTTCGACTAACTATGGCTACACCTTC. Translated, it gives CASSKPDRDRGAASSTNYGYTF.

This clone is a singleton in its sample. The CDR3 here is CASSKAHHSSSGRIYEQYF. CDR3 coding DNA: TGTGCCAGCAGCAAAGCCCACCACTCCTCTAGCGGGAGAATATACGAGCAGTACTTC. The J gene is TRBJ2-7, the V gene TRBV21-1; no check of the table's D call, TRBD2, against the DNA was made. TRBV21-1 is listed as a pseudogene. This CDR3 is built from 19 residues.

The chain is built from TRBV6-1 and TRBJ2-7, with TRBD1 matching 7 bases. CDR3 length equals 15 residues. The ends lost 4 bases at V and 0 bases at J; junction bases unmatched: 6. CDR1 and CDR2 (germline): MNHNS, SASEGT. The CDR3 loop is CASSVAGTASYEQYF. The CDR3 DNA reads as TGTGCCAGCAGTGTAGCCGGGACAGCCTCCTACGAGCAGTACTTC.

The rearrangement joins TRBV19 to TRBJ2-2; 10 bases agree with TRBD2. Germline V gives CDR1 LNHDA, CDR2 SQIVND (reference sequence). With V trimmed by 3 bases and J by 8 bases, 9 bases remained unmatched. The length of the CDR3 is 16 residues. The CDR3 nucleotides read TGTGCCAGTAGTATCGGAGCGGGAGGGCCGAGTGGGGAGCTGTTTTTT. It codes for CASSIGAGGPSGELFF.